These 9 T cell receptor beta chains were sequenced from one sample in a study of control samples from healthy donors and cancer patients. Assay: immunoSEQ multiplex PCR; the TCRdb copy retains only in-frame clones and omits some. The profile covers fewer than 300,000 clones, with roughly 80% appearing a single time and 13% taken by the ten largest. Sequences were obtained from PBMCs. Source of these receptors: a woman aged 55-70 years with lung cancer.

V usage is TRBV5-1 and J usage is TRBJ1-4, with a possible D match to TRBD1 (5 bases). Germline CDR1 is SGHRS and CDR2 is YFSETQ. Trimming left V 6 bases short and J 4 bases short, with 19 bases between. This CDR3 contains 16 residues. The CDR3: CASTAGTASGNEKLFF. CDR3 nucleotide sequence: TGCGCCAGCACCGCCGGGACCGCTTCGGGTAATGAAAAACTGTTTTTT.

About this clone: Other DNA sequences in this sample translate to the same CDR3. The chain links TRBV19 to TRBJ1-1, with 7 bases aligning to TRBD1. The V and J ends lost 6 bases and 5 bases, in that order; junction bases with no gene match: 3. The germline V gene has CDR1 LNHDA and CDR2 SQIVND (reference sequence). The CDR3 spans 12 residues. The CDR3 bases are TGTGCCAGTAGCGACAGGGATACTGAAGCTTTCTTT. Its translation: CASSDRDTEAFF.

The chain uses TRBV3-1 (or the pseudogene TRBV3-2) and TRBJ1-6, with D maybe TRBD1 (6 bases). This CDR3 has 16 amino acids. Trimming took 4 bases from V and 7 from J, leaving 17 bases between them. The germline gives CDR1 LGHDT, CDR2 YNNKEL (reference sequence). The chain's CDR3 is CASSPEDSGSNSPLHF. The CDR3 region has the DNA TGTGCCAGCAGCCCGGAGGACAGCGGTTCGAATTCACCCCTCCACTTT.

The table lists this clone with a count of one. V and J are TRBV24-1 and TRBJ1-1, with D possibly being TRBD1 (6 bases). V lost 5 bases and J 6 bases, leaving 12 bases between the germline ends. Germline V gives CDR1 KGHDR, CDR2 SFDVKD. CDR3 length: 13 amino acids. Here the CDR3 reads CATSAGQNAEAFF. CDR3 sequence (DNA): TGTGCCACCAGTGCCGGACAGAATGCTGAAGCTTTCTTT.

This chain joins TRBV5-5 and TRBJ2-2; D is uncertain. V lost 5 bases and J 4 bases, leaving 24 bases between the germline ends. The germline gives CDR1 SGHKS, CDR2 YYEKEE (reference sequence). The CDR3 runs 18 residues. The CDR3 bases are TGTGCCAGCAGAGTACACCCCCTTTCGGGCGGAGTCACCGGGGAGCTGTTTTTT. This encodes CASRVHPLSGGVTGELFF.

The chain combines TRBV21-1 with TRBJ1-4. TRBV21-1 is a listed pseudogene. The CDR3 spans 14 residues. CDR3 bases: TGTGCCAGCAGCAAGGGAAGGGCGCAGGAAAAACTGTTTTTT. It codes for CASSKGRAQEKLFF.

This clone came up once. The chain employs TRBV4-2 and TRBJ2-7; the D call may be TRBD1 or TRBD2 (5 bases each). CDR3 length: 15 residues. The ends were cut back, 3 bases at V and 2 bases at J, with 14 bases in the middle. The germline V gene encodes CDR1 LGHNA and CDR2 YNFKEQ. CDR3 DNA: TGTGCCAGCAGCCAGGGGGTCGGTAGGACCTACGAGCAGTACTTC. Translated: CASSQGVGRTYEQYF.

Written as DNA, the CDR3 is TGCGCCAGCAGCTTGGATGCGTATGGCTACACCTTC. It codes for CASSLDAYGYTF. The chain employs TRBV5-1 and TRBJ1-2; D gene unclear. CDR1 and CDR2 from the germline V gene are SGHRS and YFSETQ. The CDR3 extends over 12 amino acids. Trimming took off 0 bases at V and 5 bases at J, with 5 bases between the two ends.

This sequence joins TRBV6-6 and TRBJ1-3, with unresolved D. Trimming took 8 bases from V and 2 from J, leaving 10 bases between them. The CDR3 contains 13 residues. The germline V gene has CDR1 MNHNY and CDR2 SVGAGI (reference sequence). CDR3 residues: CASQSSAGNTIYF. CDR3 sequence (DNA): TGTGCCAGCCAGAGCTCAGCTGGAAACACCATATATTTT.